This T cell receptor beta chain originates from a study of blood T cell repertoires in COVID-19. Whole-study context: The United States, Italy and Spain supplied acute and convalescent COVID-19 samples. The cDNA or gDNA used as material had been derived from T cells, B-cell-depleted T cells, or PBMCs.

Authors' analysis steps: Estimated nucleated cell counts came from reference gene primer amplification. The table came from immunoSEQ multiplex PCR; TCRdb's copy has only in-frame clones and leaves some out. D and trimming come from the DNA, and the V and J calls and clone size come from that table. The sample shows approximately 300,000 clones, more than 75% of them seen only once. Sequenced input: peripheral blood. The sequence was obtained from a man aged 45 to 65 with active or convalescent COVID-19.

DNA of the CDR3: TGTGCCAGCAGCCAAGCCGACAGTCTACAAGAGACCCAGTACTTC. It specifies CASSQADSLQETQYF. The rearrangement uses TRBV7-8 and TRBJ2-5; the D gene is possibly TRBD1 (5 bases). The V gene lost 5 bases and the J gene lost 2 bases, with 15 bases spanning the gap. This CDR3 contains 15 residues. Germline V lookup: CDR1 SGHVS, CDR2 FQNEAQ. The whole variable domain, remainder taken from reference TRBV7-8 and TRBJ2-5, is GAGVSQSPRYKVAKRGQDVALRCDPISGHVSLFWYQQALGQGPEFLTYFQNEAQLDKSGLPSDRFFAERPEGSVSTLKIQRTQQEDSAVYLCASSQADSLQETQYFGPGTRLLVL.